This T cell receptor beta chain was captured in a study of cytomegalovirus exposure and HLA in healthy donors. Study results and limitations: The Asian-associated ancestry cluster reportedly had fewer N-insertions than the approximately 670-donor mean in a later analysis. CMV serostatus alone was available as immune exposure information. HLA-A and HLA-B allele assignments for most subjects were reportedly predicted accurately using TCR beta sequences.

All the people who gave samples were healthy bone marrow donors. Amplification used 60 Vbeta primers and 13 Jbeta primers. Generated by immunoSEQ multiplex PCR, the TCRdb table keeps only in-frame clones and is missing some. The data hold about 180,000 clones, with 77% observed a single time. With respect to this clone: Its antigen is unknown.

V lost 5 bases and J 4 bases, leaving 15 bases between the germline ends. This CDR3 spans 15 amino acids. The germline V gene has CDR1 SEHNR and CDR2 FQNEAQ (reference sequence). The receptor's source is a man in his late teens or twenties in good health and CMV-seronegative. The chain employs TRBV7-9 and TRBJ1-3; D possibly corresponds to TRBD1 (6 bases). Material: PBMCs. The CDR3 DNA sequence: TGTGCCAGCAGCCATACAGGGATAGGGGGAAACACCATATATTTT. Translated, it gives CASSHTGIGGNTIYF.